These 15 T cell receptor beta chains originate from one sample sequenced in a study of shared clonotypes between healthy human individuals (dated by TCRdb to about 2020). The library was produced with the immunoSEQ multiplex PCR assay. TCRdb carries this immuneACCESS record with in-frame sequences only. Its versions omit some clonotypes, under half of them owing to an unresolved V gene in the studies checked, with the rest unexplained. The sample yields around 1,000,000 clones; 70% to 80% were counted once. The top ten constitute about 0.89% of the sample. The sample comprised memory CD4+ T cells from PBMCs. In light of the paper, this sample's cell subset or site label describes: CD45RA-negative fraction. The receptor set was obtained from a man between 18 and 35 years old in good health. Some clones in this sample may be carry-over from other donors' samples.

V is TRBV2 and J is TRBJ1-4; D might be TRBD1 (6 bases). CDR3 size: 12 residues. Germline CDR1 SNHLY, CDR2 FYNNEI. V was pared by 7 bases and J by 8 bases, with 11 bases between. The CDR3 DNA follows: TGTGCCAGCACGGGGGCGCGGGAAAAACTGTTTTTT. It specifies CASTGAREKLFF.

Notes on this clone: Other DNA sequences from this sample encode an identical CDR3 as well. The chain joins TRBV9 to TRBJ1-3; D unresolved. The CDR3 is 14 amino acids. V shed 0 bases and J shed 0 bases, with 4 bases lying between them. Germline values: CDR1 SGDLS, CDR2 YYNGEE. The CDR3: CASSVATSGNTIYF. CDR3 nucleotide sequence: TGTGCCAGCAGCGTAGCGACCTCTGGAAACACCATATATTTT.

The CDR3 DNA reads as TGTGCCTCGGAAGAGGCCGGGGTGGAGACCCAGTACTTC. Its translation: CASEEAGVETQYF. The genes are TRBV11-1 and TRBJ2-5; tentative D call: TRBD2 (5 bases). This CDR3 has 13 amino acids. Deletions cut 11 bases from V and 5 bases from J, with 18 bases between. Germline assignment: CDR1 SGHAT and CDR2 FQDESV (reference sequence). Full variable domain (rest looked up from reference TRBV11-1 and TRBJ2-5): EAEVAQSPRYKITEKSQAVAFWCDPISGHATLYWYRQILGQGPELLVQFQDESVVDDSQLPKDRFSAERLKGVDSTLKIQPAELGDSAMYLCASEEAGVETQYFGPGTRLLVL.

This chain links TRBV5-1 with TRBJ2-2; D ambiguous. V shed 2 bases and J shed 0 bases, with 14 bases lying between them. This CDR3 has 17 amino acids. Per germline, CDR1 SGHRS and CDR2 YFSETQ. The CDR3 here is CASSLTGPHANTGELFF. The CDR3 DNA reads TGCGCCAGCAGCTTAACCGGACCCCACGCGAACACCGGGGAGCTGTTTTTT.

Written as DNA, the CDR3 is TGTGCCAGCAGTCCCCGGACAGGGATCCACGAGCAGTACTTC. Its translation is CASSPRTGIHEQYF. This sequence joins TRBV28 and TRBJ2-7; TRBD1 matches at 8 bases. This CDR3 contains 14 residues. The V and J ends lost 5 bases and 5 bases, in that order; junction bases with no gene match: 8. Germline V gene data show CDR1 as MDHEN and CDR2 as SYDVKM.

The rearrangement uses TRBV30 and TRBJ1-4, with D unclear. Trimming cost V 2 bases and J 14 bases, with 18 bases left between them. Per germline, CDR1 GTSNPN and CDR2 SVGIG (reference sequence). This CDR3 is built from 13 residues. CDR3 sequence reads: CAWSTFEAFFLFF. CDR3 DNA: TGTGCCTGGAGTACCTTCGAAGCGTTCTTCCTGTTTTTT.

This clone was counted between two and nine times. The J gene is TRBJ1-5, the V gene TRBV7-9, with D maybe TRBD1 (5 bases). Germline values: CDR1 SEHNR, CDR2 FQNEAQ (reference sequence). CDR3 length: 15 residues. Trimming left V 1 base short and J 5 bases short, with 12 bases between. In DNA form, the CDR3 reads TGTGCCAGCAGCTTAGGAGGGACTCTCCATCAGCCCCAGCATTTT. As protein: CASSLGGTLHQPQHF.

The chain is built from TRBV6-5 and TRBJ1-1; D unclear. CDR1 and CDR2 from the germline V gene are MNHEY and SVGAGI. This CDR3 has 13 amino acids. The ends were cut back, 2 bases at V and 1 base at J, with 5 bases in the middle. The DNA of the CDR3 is TGTGCCAGCAGTTACCCAGAGAACACTGAAGCTTTCTTT. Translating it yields CASSYPENTEAFF.

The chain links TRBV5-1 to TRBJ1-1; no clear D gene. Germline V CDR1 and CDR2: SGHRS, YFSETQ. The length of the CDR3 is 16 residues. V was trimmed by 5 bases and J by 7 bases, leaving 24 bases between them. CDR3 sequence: CASRYPDGREGNEAFF. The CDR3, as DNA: TGCGCCAGCAGGTACCCTGATGGGAGGGAGGGAAATGAAGCTTTCTTT.

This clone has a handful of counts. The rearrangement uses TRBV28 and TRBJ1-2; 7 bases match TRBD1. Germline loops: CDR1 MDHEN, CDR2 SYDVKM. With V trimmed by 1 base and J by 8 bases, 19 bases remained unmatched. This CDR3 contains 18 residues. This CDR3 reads CASSLLLWVQGVVVGYTF. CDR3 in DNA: TGTGCCAGCAGTTTATTACTGTGGGTTCAGGGGGTAGTCGTGGGCTACACCTTC.

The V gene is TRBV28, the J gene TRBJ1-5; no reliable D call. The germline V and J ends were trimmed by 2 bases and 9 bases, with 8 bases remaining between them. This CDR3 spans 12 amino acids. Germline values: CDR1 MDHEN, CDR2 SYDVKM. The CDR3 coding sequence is TGTGCCAGCAGTTTAATGAGTCGGCCCCAGCATTTT. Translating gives CASSLMSRPQHF.

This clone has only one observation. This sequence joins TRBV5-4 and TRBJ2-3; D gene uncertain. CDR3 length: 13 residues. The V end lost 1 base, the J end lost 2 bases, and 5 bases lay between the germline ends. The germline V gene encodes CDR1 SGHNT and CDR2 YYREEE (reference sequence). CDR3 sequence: CASSLRPTDTQYF. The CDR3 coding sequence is TGTGCCAGCAGCTTGCGTCCCACAGATACGCAGTATTTT. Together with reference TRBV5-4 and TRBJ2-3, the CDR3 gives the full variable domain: ETGVTQSPTHLIKTRGQQVTLRCSSQSGHNTVSWYQQALGQGPQFIFQYYREEENGRGNFPPRFSGLQFPNYSSELNVNALELDDSALYLCASSLRPTDTQYFGPGTRLTVL.

CDR3 sequence reads: CSVGIAGGYNEQFF. In DNA, the CDR3 is TGCAGCGTTGGGATAGCGGGAGGGTACAATGAGCAGTTCTTC. The chain carries TRBV29-1 and TRBJ2-1; 11 nucleotides line up with TRBD2. Germline CDR1 is SQVTM and CDR2 is ANQGSEA. The trim removed 4 bases at V and 4 bases at J, leaving 3 bases unmatched. This CDR3 region has 14 residues.

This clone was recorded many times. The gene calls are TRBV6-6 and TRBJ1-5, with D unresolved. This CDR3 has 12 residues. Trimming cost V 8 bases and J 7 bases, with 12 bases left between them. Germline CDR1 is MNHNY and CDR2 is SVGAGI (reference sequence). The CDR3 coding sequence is TGTGCCAGCGGAATCCCTGGGCAGCCCCAGCATTTT. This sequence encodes CASGIPGQPQHF.

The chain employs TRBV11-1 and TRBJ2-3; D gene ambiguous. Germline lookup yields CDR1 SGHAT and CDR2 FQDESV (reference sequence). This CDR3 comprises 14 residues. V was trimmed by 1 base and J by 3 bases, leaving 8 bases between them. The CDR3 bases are TGTGCCAGCAGCTTAGGGTCTAGGACAGATACGCAGTATTTT. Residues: CASSLGSRTDTQYF.